The source of this T cell receptor beta chain is a study of blood T cell repertoires in COVID-19. Study background: The origin of the acute and convalescent COVID-19 samples was the United States, Italy and Spain. In each case, the material was cDNA or gDNA derived from T cells, B-cell-depleted T cells, or PBMCs.

Per the study methods: Amplification with reference gene primers provided the estimates of nucleated cell counts. Clones were read by immunoSEQ multiplex PCR, and TCRdb kept only the in-frame ones, dropping some. D and trimming come from the DNA, and the V and J calls and clone size come from that table. The table has about 120,000 clones, 87% seen once; the top ten hold about 2%. The CDR3 length is 13 residues. Looked up from germline, CDR1 is ENHRY and CDR2 is SYGVKD. The V end was cut by 4 bases, the J end by 7 bases, with 11 bases between. This clone was counted only a few times. Sequenced input: peripheral blood. The sequence was collected from a woman between 50 and 59 years old with acute or convalescent COVID-19. The J gene is TRBJ1-5, the V gene TRBV10-3, with D perhaps matching TRBD1 (5 bases). Written as DNA, the CDR3 is TGTGCCATCAGTGTTACCGGGGGGCAGCCCCAGCATTTT. Its protein product is CAISVTGGQPQHF.